Listed here are 7 T cell receptor beta chains from one sample, sequenced in a study of T-cell memory formation after mild COVID-19. From the 5' RACE reads, TCRdb called clonotypes with MiXCR, one entry per CDR3 protein. Of 450,000 or so distinct CDR3 sequences in the sample, 25% are singletons; the top ten hold around 12%. Sequenced: PBMCs or a T cell subset sorted from them (not recorded which). These TCRs come from an adult woman who had mild COVID-19 (a few samples of this study predate the infection). Cell type and time point are not known.

V usage is TRBV27 and J usage is TRBJ2-1; D uncertain. V was pared by 3 bases and J by 9 bases, with 12 bases between. This CDR3 comprises 13 residues. CDR1 is MNHEY, CDR2 SMNVEV, per germline (reference sequence). In DNA form, the CDR3 reads TGTGCCAGCAGTTTGACGTTTGATGGTGAGCAGTTCTTC. Its protein is CASSLTFDGEQFF.

This clonotype has a handful of counts. The chain carries TRBV6-1 and TRBJ2-3; no reliable D call. Germline CDR1 and CDR2: MNHNS and SASEGT. The CDR3 extends over 14 amino acids. V gave up 6 bases and J gave up 6 bases, with 16 bases separating them. The CDR3 loop reads CASRDGNWWDTQYF. As DNA, the CDR3 is TGTGCCAGCAGAGACGGTAACTGGTGGGATACGCAGTATTTT.

The chain combines TRBV24-1 with TRBJ2-1, with 9 bases fitting TRBD2. After removal of 1 base from V and 4 bases from J, the junction contained 4 bases not matched to a gene. The germline CDR1 and CDR2 sequences are KGHDR and SFDVKD. This CDR3 is 16 amino acids long. This CDR3 is CATSDFSLAGYNEQFF. CDR3 nucleotides: TGTGCCACCAGTGATTTTAGCCTAGCGGGGTACAATGAGCAGTTCTTC.

This clonotype has just a few counts. The rearrangement uses TRBV30 and TRBJ2-1; the D gene is possibly TRBD2 (6 bases). The germline V and J ends were trimmed by 3 bases and 7 bases, with 19 bases remaining between them. This CDR3 contains 15 residues. Germline values: CDR1 GTSNPN, CDR2 SVGIG (reference sequence). CDR3 residues: CAWSSEGAPTNEQFF. In nucleotides, the CDR3 is TGTGCCTGGAGCTCGGAGGGAGCGCCGACGAATGAGCAGTTCTTC.

This CDR3 is CASSPQTGDEQYF. The CDR3 DNA follows: TGTGCCAGCAGCCCCCAGACAGGAGACGAGCAGTACTTC. The V gene is TRBV13, the J gene TRBJ2-7; D is perhaps TRBD1 (6 bases). V lost 5 bases, J lost 5 bases, and 13 bases lay in between. The CDR3 covers 13 residues. CDR1 PRHDT and CDR2 FYEKMQ come from the germline V gene (reference sequence).

DNA for the CDR3: TGTGCCAGCAGTTACTCGAGGTACAATGAGCAGTTCTTC. This gives the protein CASSYSRYNEQFF. The chain is built from TRBV6-5 and TRBJ2-1; D gene ambiguous. Germline lookup yields CDR1 MNHEY and CDR2 SVGAGI. The CDR3 consists of 13 residues. The germline V and J ends were trimmed by 0 bases and 4 bases, with 4 bases remaining between them.

This chain connects TRBV19 to TRBJ2-7; tentatively, D is TRBD1 or TRBD2 (5 bases each). This CDR3 is built from 13 residues. V was shortened by 10 bases and J by 0 bases, with 13 bases between the two germline ends. The germline gives CDR1 LNHDA, CDR2 SQIVND (reference sequence). The CDR3 sequence: CATWDVSSYEQYF. As DNA, the CDR3 is TGTGCCACCTGGGACGTAAGCTCCTACGAGCAGTACTTC.